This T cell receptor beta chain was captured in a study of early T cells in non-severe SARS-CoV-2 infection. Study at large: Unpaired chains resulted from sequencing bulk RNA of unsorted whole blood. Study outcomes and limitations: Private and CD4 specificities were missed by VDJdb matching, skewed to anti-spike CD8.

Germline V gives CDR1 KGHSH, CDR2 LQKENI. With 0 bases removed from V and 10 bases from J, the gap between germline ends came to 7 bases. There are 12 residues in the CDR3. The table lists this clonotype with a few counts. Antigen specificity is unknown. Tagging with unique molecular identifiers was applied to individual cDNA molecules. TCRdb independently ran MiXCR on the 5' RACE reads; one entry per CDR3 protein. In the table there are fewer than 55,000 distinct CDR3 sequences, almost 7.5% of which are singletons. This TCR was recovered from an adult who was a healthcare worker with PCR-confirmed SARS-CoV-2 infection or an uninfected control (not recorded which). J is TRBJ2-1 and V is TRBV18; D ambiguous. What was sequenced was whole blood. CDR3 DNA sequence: TGTGCCAGCTCACCACCGGTCTCCGAGCAGTTCTTC. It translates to CASSPPVSEQFF.